Listed below are T cell receptor beta chains from one sample, sequenced in a study of post-analysis software for immune sequencing data. From the PCR reads, TCRdb called clonotypes with MiXCR, one entry per CDR3 protein. The sample shows under 900,000 distinct CDR3 sequences, roughly 58% of them seen only once. Sequencing was performed on blood. Receptor source: a girl under 18 with multiple sclerosis. CDR3s leave out the opening cysteine and the closing phenylalanine or tryptophan.

V: TRBV5-1; J: TRBJ2-7; CDR3: ASSGAGDFSYEQY
V: TRBV11-2; J: TRBJ2-7; CDR3: ASSRRLAGTEQY
V: TRBV10-3; J: TRBJ2-7; CDR3: AVSESGSGRGRDKQY
V: TRBV27; J: TRBJ2-7; CDR3: ASSHISTGGGSYEQY
V: TRBV7-3; J: TRBJ2-2; CDR3: ASSLDLGGSTGELF
V: TRBV6-5; J: TRBJ2-1; CDR3: ASSYRREAGEQF
V: TRBV7-9; J: TRBJ2-7; CDR3: ASSLIRGSSYEQY
V: TRBV7-8; J: TRBJ1-1; CDR3: ASSLARSLNTEAF
V: TRBV5-5; J: TRBJ1-1; CDR3: ASSDRAWGEAF
V: TRBV12-3/TRBV12-4; J: TRBJ1-6; CDR3: ASRGKSPLH
V: TRBV2; J: TRBJ2-7; CDR3: ASSEVTGRPYEQY
V: TRBV10-3; J: TRBJ1-2; CDR3: AISQDRGLTPYGYT
V: TRBV29-1; J: TRBJ1-2; CDR3: SVPAAGGGDYGYT
V: TRBV7-9; J: TRBJ2-4; CDR3: ASANLLQGGEGDIQY
V: TRBV2; J: TRBJ2-3; CDR3: ATRRAPGTDTQY
V: TRBV28; J: -; CDR3: ASSMNRDRMIETQY
V: TRBV2; J: -; CDR3: ASSDIYEQY
V: TRBV7-3; J: TRBJ2-1; CDR3: ASSFAGVRNNEQF
V: TRBV20-1; J: TRBJ2-3; CDR3: SATSGGAYTDTQY
V: TRBV5-1; J: TRBJ1-6; CDR3: ASSLAGQGADNSPLH
V: TRBV9; J: TRBJ2-7; CDR3: ASSVGARETYEQY
V: TRBV6-5; J: TRBJ1-5; CDR3: ASSARTGNQPQH
V: TRBV5-1; J: TRBJ2-5; CDR3: ASSLELSQETQY
V: TRBV5-1; J: TRBJ2-3; CDR3: ASSLSQPEDTQY
V: TRBV25-1; J: TRBJ2-3; CDR3: ASRGPRQGGGTDTQY
V: TRBV5-1; J: TRBJ2-7; CDR3: ASRRGNYEQY
V: TRBV6-5; J: TRBJ2-7; CDR3: ASKVQNSSPYERY
V: TRBV21-1; J: TRBJ2-1; CDR3: ASSKVRNSYNEQF
V: TRBV5-1; J: -; CDR3: ASSQTMAGEQY
V: TRBV29-1; J: TRBJ1-1; CDR3: SAVGSGNTEAF
V: TRBV3-1; J: TRBJ2-3; CDR3: ASSQGVTNTDTQY
V: TRBV5-6; J: TRBJ2-5; CDR3: ASSLRWGQFQETQY
V: TRBV20-1; J: TRBJ2-7; CDR3: SAKDNGEVYEQY
V: TRBV7-9; J: TRBJ2-3; CDR3: ASSPDDGLAGGTDTQY
V: TRBV6-1; J: TRBJ2-3; CDR3: ASSEAPSSGDTQY
V: TRBV29-1; J: TRBJ1-2; CDR3: SAPDRTANGYT
V: TRBV10-3; J: TRBJ2-7; CDR3: AISEGTSGSDEQY
V: TRBV7-9; J: TRBJ2-7; CDR3: ASSFPSGSRPDEQY
V: TRBV15; J: TRBJ2-5; CDR3: ATRPGLAVGETQY
V: TRBV18; J: TRBJ1-1; CDR3: ASSPQDPLSEAF
V: TRBV5-5; J: TRBJ1-2; CDR3: ASSLIGTYGYT
V: TRBV25-1; J: TRBJ2-1; CDR3: ASTRGLAGEQF
V: TRBV7-9; J: TRBJ1-4; CDR3: ASGRQSTNEKLF